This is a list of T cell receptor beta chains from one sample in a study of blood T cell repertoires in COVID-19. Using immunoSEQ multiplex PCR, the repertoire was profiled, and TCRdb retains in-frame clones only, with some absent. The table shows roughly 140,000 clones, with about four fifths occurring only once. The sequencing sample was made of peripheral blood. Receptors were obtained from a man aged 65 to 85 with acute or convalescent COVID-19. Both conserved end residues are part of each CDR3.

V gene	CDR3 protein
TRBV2	CASELAGTYNEQFF
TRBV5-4	CASSLDIYNSPLHF
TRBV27	CASSLIDRLRSGGYTF
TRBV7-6	CASSPAPGTYNSPLHF
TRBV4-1	CASSQSTGAPSNQPQHF
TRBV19	CASSIRARPGGPNNEQFF
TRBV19	CASSLSRDNNQPQHF
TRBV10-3	CAIGGGLGPTGELFF
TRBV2	CASSPGEGHEQFF
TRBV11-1	CATAGGDGTEAFF